This passage covers 20 T cell receptor beta chains from one sample sequenced in a study of shared clonotypes between healthy human individuals. The data were produced by immunoSEQ multiplex PCR, yet TCRdb's version contains in-frame clones alone and is incomplete. The sample holds some 2.4 million clones, approximately 93% seen once. Sequencing used naive CD4+ T cells from PBMCs. Subset denoted: CD45RA+ positively selected. Every receptor here comes from a man aged 18 to 35 in good health. Some clones in this sample may be carry-over from other donors' samples.

This clone was counted many times. The chain uses TRBV14 and TRBJ2-3; 8 bases are a match to TRBD2. Losses at the gene ends were 2 bases for V and 3 bases for J; bases not matched to a gene: 4. There are 15 residues in the CDR3. Germline lookup yields CDR1 SGHDN and CDR2 FVKESK. The CDR3 sequence is CASSQQLAATDTQYF. The CDR3 nucleotides are TGTGCCAGCAGCCAACAACTAGCGGCGACAGATACGCAGTATTTT. Variable domain in full (rest from reference TRBV14 and TRBJ2-3): EAGVTQFPSHSVIEKGQTVTLRCDPISGHDNLYWYRRVMGKEIKFLLHFVKESKQDESGMPNNRFLAERTGGTYSTLKVQPAELEDSGVYFCASSQQLAATDTQYFGPGTRLTVL.

The chain uses TRBV27 and TRBJ2-1; the D gene is possibly TRBD2 (6 bases). Germline assignment: CDR1 MNHEY and CDR2 SMNVEV (reference sequence). The CDR3 is 17 amino acids. Trimming stripped 6 bases from V and 7 bases from J, with 25 bases between. CDR3 coding DNA: TGTGCCAGCAGGGCCCCTATAGCGGACCCTCGTGGGAATGAGCAGTTCTTC. Its protein is CASRAPIADPRGNEQFF.

In its sample, this clone was seen once. The V and J genes are TRBV5-4 and TRBJ2-3; 15 positions agree with TRBD2. This CDR3 contains 14 residues. Germline V CDR1 and CDR2: SGHNT, YYREEE (reference sequence). V lost 0 bases and J lost 11; bases outside the gene matches: 1. The CDR3: CASSLGTSGRGQYF. DNA of the CDR3: TGTGCCAGCAGCTTGGGGACTAGCGGGAGGGGGCAGTATTTT.

This chain joins TRBV5-5 and TRBJ2-3; 8 nucleotides align to TRBD1. There are 15 residues in the CDR3. Germline assignment: CDR1 SGHKS and CDR2 YYEKEE (reference sequence). The V segment lost 3 bases and the J segment 3 bases; nucleotides outside the gene matches: 6. The chain's CDR3 is CASSSDRGLTDTQYF. In nucleotides, the CDR3 is TGTGCCAGCAGCTCCGACAGGGGTTTGACAGATACGCAGTATTTT.

A note on this clone: A read error is possible here, since a much larger clone lies one base away. The sample has other DNA sequences that encode this CDR3 too. V gene TRBV7-2 combines with J gene TRBJ2-5, with D unclear. This CDR3 contains 11 residues. Germline V gene sequence: CDR1 SGHTA, CDR2 FQGNSA. The V gene lost 1 base and the J gene lost 5 bases, with 2 bases spanning the gap. CDR3 loop: CASSLDETQYF. DNA of the CDR3: TGTGCCAGCAGCTTAGATGAGACCCAGTACTTC.

The V call is TRBV28, the J call TRBJ2-3, with 9 nucleotides matching TRBD2. Germline V CDR1 and CDR2: MDHEN, SYDVKM. Trimming at V came to 6 bases and at J to 3 bases, leaving 7 bases not matched to a gene. This CDR3 contains 15 residues. CDR3 bases: TGTGCCAGCAGCCGTAGCGGGAGCGGGACAGATACGCAGTATTTT. Its protein product is CASSRSGSGTDTQYF.

The genes are TRBV7-3 and TRBJ2-2; tentatively, D is TRBD1 or TRBD2 (5 bases each). V lost 5 bases to trimming and J lost 4 bases, with 20 bases between them. Germline V CDR1 and CDR2: SGHTA, FQGTGA. The CDR3 spans 17 residues. CDR3 loop: CASSRTVDSGGTGELFF. DNA for the CDR3: TGTGCCAGCAGCCGAACGGTAGACAGCGGCGGCACCGGGGAGCTGTTTTTT.

This CDR3 is CASSLEWQNGNTIYF. The CDR3 nucleotides are TGTGCCAGCAGCTTGGAGTGGCAGAATGGAAACACCATATATTTT. The chain carries TRBV5-5 and TRBJ1-3; D is unclear. Deletions cut 0 bases from V and 3 bases from J, with 10 bases between. This CDR3 comprises 15 residues. Germline V gene sequence: CDR1 SGHKS, CDR2 YYEKEE (reference sequence).

This clone is a singleton in its sample. V gene TRBV5-1 combines with J gene TRBJ2-2; TRBD1 agrees at 9 bases. The germline gives CDR1 SGHRS, CDR2 YFSETQ. Trimming took 4 bases from V and 5 from J; bases not matched to a gene: 6. The CDR3 is made up of 15 amino acids. The CDR3 nucleotides read TGCGCCAGCAGCAGACCGGACAGGGGAACCGGGGAGCTGTTTTTT. Translating it yields CASSRPDRGTGELFF.

A remark on this clone: This may be a read error, as it is one base from a much larger clone. The sample holds other DNA sequences that translate to the same CDR3. The chain couples TRBV2 to TRBJ1-2; weak D call: TRBD1 (6 bases). V lost 6 bases and J lost 1, with 9 bases in between. From germline, CDR1 is SNHLY and CDR2 FYNNEI. CDR3 length: 13 residues. CDR3 in amino acids: CASSVDSNYGYTF. Here the CDR3 DNA reads TGTGCCAGCAGCGTGGACAGTAACTATGGCTACACCTTC.

The chain carries TRBV5-6 and TRBJ2-3; 7 bases fit TRBD2. Losses at the gene ends were 2 bases for V and 3 bases for J; bases not matched to a gene: 6. The CDR3 has 15 amino acids. Germline V lookup: CDR1 SGHDT, CDR2 YYEEEE. The CDR3 region is CASSLWEGRTDTQYF. In nucleotides, the CDR3 is TGTGCCAGCAGCTTATGGGAGGGCCGGACAGATACGCAGTATTTT.

CDR3 sequence: CASSASRLDGRYTF. The CDR3 DNA reads as TGTGCCAGCAGCGCAAGTAGGTTGGATGGCCGCTACACCTTC. This chain links TRBV14 with TRBJ1-2, with D unresolved. Between the trimmed V and J ends, which lost 5 bases and 9 bases, there was a span of 19 bases. The CDR3 has 14 residues. Germline CDR1 SGHDN, CDR2 FVKESK.

As concerns this clone: Other DNA sequences in the sample encode the same CDR3. V usage is TRBV28 and J usage is TRBJ1-2; TRBD1 matches at 7 bases. The CDR3 is 12 amino acids. With 8 bases clipped from V and 4 bases from J, the junction kept 4 bases outside the gene matches. The germline V gene encodes CDR1 MDHEN and CDR2 SYDVKM. Written as DNA, the CDR3 is TGTGCCAGCTCCCAGGGGGGCTATGGCTACACCTTC. Its translation is CASSQGGYGYTF.

This chain links TRBV7-9 with TRBJ1-1; D may be TRBD1 (5 bases). The V gene's germline CDR1 is SEHNR and CDR2 FQNEAQ (reference sequence). Trimming pared 5 bases from V and 4 bases from J, leaving 20 bases between. The CDR3 runs 16 residues. CDR3 bases: TGTGCCAGCAGCCCCCGGGAGGGAGGGGTGGGCACTGAAGCTTTCTTT. This codes for CASSPREGGVGTEAFF. Full variable domain (outside the CDR3, taken from reference TRBV7-9 and TRBJ1-1): DTGVSQNPRHKITKRGQNVTFRCDPISEHNRLYWYRQTLGQGPEFLTYFQNEAQLEKSRLLSDRFSAERPKGSFSTLEIQRTEQGDSAMYLCASSPREGGVGTEAFFGQGTRLTVV.

The rearrangement links TRBV19 to TRBJ2-3, with TRBD2 identical over 10 bases. The CDR3 covers 15 residues. Germline CDR1 and CDR2: LNHDA and SQIVND (reference sequence). V was pared by 5 bases and J by 6 bases, with 8 bases of the junction left unmatched. This chain's CDR3 is CASSHGLAAVDTQYF. The CDR3 DNA reads TGTGCCAGTAGTCACGGACTAGCGGCCGTGGATACGCAGTATTTT. The variable domain in full, with the rest retrieved from reference TRBV19 and TRBJ2-3, is DGGITQSPKYLFRKEGQNVTLSCEQNLNHDAMYWYRQDPGQGLRLIYYSQIVNDFQKGDIAEGYSVSREKKESFPLTVTSAQKNPTAFYLCASSHGLAAVDTQYFGPGTRLTVL.

The V and J genes are TRBV19 and TRBJ2-1; possibly TRBD2 for D (6 bases). V lost 9 bases, J lost 9 bases, and 24 bases lay in between. The CDR3 loop spans 15 amino acids. Germline loops: CDR1 LNHDA, CDR2 SQIVND (reference sequence). The CDR3 DNA follows: TGTGCCAGAGCCCCCGCGGGGAAGGGAATTTGTGAGCAGTTCTTC. Its protein is CARAPAGKGICEQFF.

The chain employs TRBV7-2 and TRBJ1-2; possibly TRBD1 for D (6 bases). The germline CDR1 and CDR2 sequences are SGHTA and FQGNSA. The CDR3 consists of 15 residues. V was clipped by 3 bases and J by 2 bases, with 13 bases between them. In DNA form, the CDR3 reads TGTGCCAGCAGCTTTTACAGGGTTTTAAACTATGGCTACACCTTC. It encodes CASSFYRVLNYGYTF.

The gene calls are TRBV28 and TRBJ2-7; D gene uncertain. The V gene's germline CDR1 is MDHEN and CDR2 SYDVKM. Trimming left V 5 bases short and J 5 bases short, with 16 bases between. The CDR3 length is 14 residues. The CDR3 nucleotides read TGTGCCAGCAGTGCACAGCGACCAGCTAACGAGCAGTACTTC. Translated: CASSAQRPANEQYF.

This clone was observed a handful of times. The J gene is TRBJ1-2, the V gene TRBV5-5; D is possibly TRBD1 (5 bases). Trimming took 6 bases from V and 7 from J, leaving 13 bases between them. This CDR3 comprises 12 residues. Per germline, CDR1 SGHKS and CDR2 YYEKEE (reference sequence). In DNA form, the CDR3 reads TGTGCCAGCACCCCCGGGGCGGGTGGCTACACCTTC. The encoded protein is CASTPGAGGYTF.

The genes are TRBV2 and TRBJ2-7; TRBD2 matches 12 bases. The CDR3 is 13 amino acids. The germline CDR1 and CDR2 sequences are SNHLY and FYNNEI. V lost 10 bases, J lost 5 bases, and 6 bases stayed unmatched. The CDR3 loop reads CAIRLAGVNEQYF. Here the CDR3 DNA reads TGTGCCATTCGACTAGCGGGAGTGAACGAGCAGTACTTC.